Below are 15 T cell receptor beta chains sequenced from a single sample in a study of T cells in Graves' hyperthyroidism and ophthalmopathy (dated by TCRdb to the late 2010s). Library prep was done by multiplex PCR. Sequencer: Illumina HiSeq 2000. The TCR beta CDR3 regions were amplified from RNA transcripts. A first-round RT-PCR of the TCR CDR3 used the HTBI primer set with the Qiagen OneStep RT-PCR kit. Using fastp at Q25 and MiXCR, TCRdb reprocessed the public reads and kept productive beta chains. All rows with the same CDR3 protein become a single entry with the most common DNA and genes. A total of 600,000 to 900,000 distinct CDR3 sequences appear in this sample, roughly 15% of them only once. Around 8% of the sample comes from the top ten. Sequenced material: blood. The receptor source for this set is a man in his late teens or twenties with Graves' hyperthyroidism.

The chain recombines TRBV7-9 with TRBJ2-3; 9 bases are a match to TRBD1. V was pared by 1 base and J by 5 bases, with 4 bases of the junction left unmatched. Germline V gene sequence: CDR1 SEHNR, CDR2 FQNEAQ (reference sequence). This CDR3 comprises 15 residues. The CDR3, as DNA: TGTGCCAGCAGCTTAGGACAGGGGGGGAAAGATACGCAGTATTTT. This translates into CASSLGQGGKDTQYF.

This clonotype has a count of ten or more. The chain employs TRBV30 and TRBJ2-2; D possibly corresponds to TRBD1 (6 bases). The CDR3 totals 14 residues. V shed 3 bases and J shed 3 bases, with 11 bases lying between them. Germline values: CDR1 GTSNPN, CDR2 SVGIG (reference sequence). CDR3 region: CAWRRDIYTGELFF. DNA of the CDR3: TGTGCCTGGAGAAGGGACATCTACACCGGGGAGCTGTTTTTT.

This clonotype was seen only a few times. V usage is TRBV19 and J usage is TRBJ2-7; 11 bases fit TRBD1. CDR1 is LNHDA, CDR2 SQIVND, per germline (reference sequence). The CDR3 has 15 residues. V was clipped by 6 bases and J by 5 bases; unmatched bases: 9. This CDR3 is CASRPGQGAYHEQYF. Here the CDR3 DNA reads TGTGCCAGTAGGCCCGGACAGGGGGCGTACCACGAGCAGTACTTC.

The chain is built from TRBV29-1 and TRBJ2-1, with 9 bases that match TRBD2. The junction had 11 bases not matched to a gene; V was cut back by 4 bases and J by 1 base. The germline V gene has CDR1 SQVTM and CDR2 ANQGSEA. The CDR3 runs to 17 residues. CDR3 residues: CSVAAAGRGGSYNEQFF. The CDR3 DNA follows: TGCAGCGTTGCCGCCGCGGGGCGGGGGGGGTCCTACAATGAGCAGTTCTTC.

The chain joins TRBV14 to TRBJ2-3; 10 positions agree with TRBD2. J was trimmed by 2 bases and V by 4 bases; bases with no gene match: 6. Germline V gene lookup returns CDR1 SGHDN and CDR2 FVKESK. The CDR3 sequence is 16 residues long. The CDR3 DNA is TGTGCCAGCAGCCCCTGGACTAGCGGAATCACAGATACGCAGTATTTT. Translation gives CASSPWTSGITDTQYF.

This clonotype was found a few times. This sequence joins TRBV12-3 or TRBV12-4 and TRBJ2-7; the D gene could be TRBD1 or TRBD2 (5 bases each). The CDR3 has 14 residues. Trimming took off 6 bases at V and 3 bases at J, with 15 bases between the two ends. CDR3 protein: CASSPLGPLYEQYF. The CDR3 region has the DNA TGTGCCAGCAGCCCTTTGGGACCGCTCTACGAGCAGTACTTC.

The rearrangement links TRBV18 to TRBJ1-1; D gene uncertain. Trimming stripped 0 bases from V and 3 bases from J, with 14 bases between. This CDR3 region has 16 residues. Germline CDR1 and CDR2: KGHSH and LQKENI. The CDR3 region is CASSPPSAGPDTEAFF. The CDR3 DNA reads TGTGCCAGCTCACCACCGTCGGCCGGCCCTGACACTGAAGCTTTCTTT.

Details on this clonotype: One end of the junction fails to match germline, which may point to a read error. The rearrangement uses TRBV28 and TRBJ2-7, with D unclear. The CDR3 totals 14 residues. CDR1 and CDR2 (germline): MDHEN, SYDVKM. The CDR3: CASGLFGERNEQYF. CDR3 sequence (DNA): TGTGCCAGCGGTTTATTTGGAGAACGGAACGAGCAGTACTTC.

This clonotype was observed a handful of times. The chain couples TRBV12-3 or TRBV12-4 to TRBJ2-2; 8 bases map to TRBD1. The CDR3 spans 16 residues. V lost 5 bases to trimming and J lost 0 bases; unmatched junction nucleotides: 5. As DNA, the CDR3 is TGTGCCAGCAGTCCAGACAGGGGTCCGAACACCGGGGAGCTGTTTTTT. It yields the protein CASSPDRGPNTGELFF.

This chain joins TRBV24-1 and TRBJ2-5, with 14 bases fitting TRBD2. The CDR3 is made up of 16 amino acids. In germline, CDR1 is KGHDR, CDR2 SFDVKD. The trim removed 5 bases at V and 5 bases at J, leaving 6 bases unmatched. The CDR3 reads CATSVGTSGSRETQYF. The CDR3 region has the DNA TGTGCCACCAGTGTTGGGACTAGCGGGAGTCGTGAGACCCAGTACTTC.

This clonotype was counted many times. The chain employs TRBV19 and TRBJ2-1; 8 bases are a match to TRBD2. The trim removed 4 bases at V and 2 bases at J, leaving 4 bases unmatched. There are 15 residues in the CDR3. The V gene's germline CDR1 is LNHDA and CDR2 SQIVND (reference sequence). CDR3 region: CASSSGGTPYNEQFF. CDR3 DNA sequence: TGTGCCAGTAGTAGCGGGGGGACCCCCTACAATGAGCAGTTCTTC.

The gene calls are TRBV24-1 and TRBJ2-7, with 8 bases that match TRBD1. Germline V gene data show CDR1 as KGHDR and CDR2 as SFDVKD. The CDR3 is 12 residues long. Trimming cost V 1 base and J 11 bases; bases outside gene matches: 3. CDR3 amino acids: CATSDFKGQEYF. The CDR3 coding sequence is TGTGCCACCAGTGATTTTAAGGGACAGGAGTACTTC.

CDR3 amino acids: CATRPGLANNEQFF. The CDR3, as DNA: TGTGCCACCCGGCCGGGACTAGCAAACAATGAGCAGTTCTTC. This chain links TRBV28 with TRBJ2-1; TRBD2 matches 9 bases. The junction had 9 bases not matched to a gene; V was cut back by 10 bases and J by 5 bases. Germline V gene sequence: CDR1 MDHEN, CDR2 SYDVKM. The CDR3 extends over 14 amino acids.

V usage is TRBV27 and J usage is TRBJ2-3, with D tentatively TRBD2 (6 bases). CDR3 length: 15 residues. CDR1 MNHEY and CDR2 SMNVEV come from the germline V gene (reference sequence). Trimming shortened V by 2 bases and J by 2 bases, and 11 bases separated the two germline ends. Here the CDR3 reads CASSLRRDSTDTQYF. In nucleotides, the CDR3 is TGTGCCAGCAGTTTACGCAGGGACTCCACAGATACGCAGTATTTT.

This clonotype was observed many times. The V and J genes are TRBV6-1 and TRBJ2-3, with D tentatively TRBD1 (6 bases). The V gene lost 6 bases and the J gene lost 0 bases, with 16 bases spanning the gap. Germline V CDR1 and CDR2: MNHNS, SASEGT. The CDR3 totals 16 residues. The DNA for the CDR3 is TGTGCCAGCAGGCCTATCGGGACACCTAGCACAGATACGCAGTATTTT. It yields the protein CASRPIGTPSTDTQYF.